Described below is a single T cell receptor beta chain sequence and its context. What it recognizes is unknown. These data come from a study of T cell repertoires in cytomegalovirus infection. Whole-study context: CMV infection plus the matching HLA type was flagged by public TCR beta signatures.

J lost 3 bases, V lost 0 bases, and 6 bases had no gene match. The CDR3 is 16 residues long. The germline gives CDR1 SGHRS, CDR2 YFSETQ. TCRdb analysed the reads with MiXCR anew, one entry per CDR3 protein. In the table there are about 24,000 distinct CDR3 sequences, about 23% of which are singletons. The clonotype comes from a human donor in good health (CMV status not recorded). Some clones in this sample may be carry-over from other donors' samples. The specimen was CD8+ T cells from cultured PBMCs, collected from culture after CMV antigen stimulation. The chain is built from TRBV5-1 and TRBJ1-3, with 7 bases lining up with TRBD1. The CDR3 sequence: CASSLAGQRFGNTIYF. The CDR3 DNA reads as TGCGCCAGCAGCTTGGCGGGACAGAGATTTGGAAACACCATATATTTT.